This record looks at one T cell receptor (beta chain) sequence and its context. This sample is drawn from a study of cytomegalovirus exposure and HLA in healthy donors. TCRdb's table, derived via immunoSEQ multiplex PCR, lists solely in-frame clones and lacks some. The sample carries 110,000 to 150,000 clones, approximately 90% recorded once. The CDR3 covers 12 residues. In germline, CDR1 is SGHRS, CDR2 YFSETQ. Trimming took off 0 bases at V and 7 bases at J, with 8 bases between the two ends. The TCR comes from a woman between 25 and 40 years old in good health and CMV-seropositive. The sample comprised PBMCs. The V call is TRBV5-1, the J call TRBJ2-7; maybe TRBD2 (6 bases). Written as DNA, the CDR3 is TGCGCCAGCAGCTTGGCTGCGGGAGAGCAGTACTTC. Translated, it gives CASSLAAGEQYF.